The clone carrying this TCR beta chain showed up just once. As yet, its antigen is unknown. Method: immunoSEQ multiplex PCR; TCRdb's copy keeps in-frame clones and lacks some. The sample contains 65,000 to 95,000 clones, around 86% of which appear only once. This sample was taken from a study of OX40 agonist ivuxolimab in advanced cancers. Background on the study: Patients received intravenous ivuxolimab every 2 weeks at 0.01 to 10 mg/kg.

General study results and limits: Doses of 0.1 to 3.0 mg/kg were accompanied by clonal expansion of CD4+ and CD8+ blood T cells by week 6. It was not determined which antigens were specifically recognized by the peripheral T cells that had undergone clonal expansion.

The CDR3 has 13 amino acids. V gave up 4 bases and J gave up 4 bases, with 10 bases separating them. In germline, CDR1 is KGHSH, CDR2 LQKENI. The sampling schedule covered blood at baseline, cycle 4 day 1, and cycle 7 day 1. The chain is built from TRBV18 and TRBJ2-5; no definite D call. The receptor's source is an adult with an advanced solid tumor such as melanoma, head and neck, liver or kidney cancer. Sequencing used CD4+ or CD8+ T cells sorted from blood, obtained in a trial of the OX40 agonist ivuxolimab. Written as DNA, the CDR3 is TGTGCCAGCTCACAGGGATTGAGAGAGACCCAGTACTTC. Translation gives CASSQGLRETQYF.